This TCR beta chain originates from a study of blood T cell repertoires in COVID-19. The wider study: Researchers got acute and convalescent COVID-19 samples from the United States, Italy and Spain. T cells, B-cell-depleted T cells, or PBMCs supplied cDNA or gDNA.

Per the original data handling: By means of reference gene primer amplification, nucleated cell counts were estimated. Profiling relied on immunoSEQ multiplex PCR, and the TCRdb table lists in-frame clones only, not all of them. The V and J calls and the clone size are those of that table, but D and trimming were determined from the DNA. Of more than 90,000 clones in the sample, 86% were seen once. CDR3 length: 13 amino acids. Per germline, CDR1 SEHNR and CDR2 FQNEAQ (reference sequence). Trimming left V 5 bases short and J 4 bases short, with 12 bases between. This TCR was sampled from a man in his forties with acute or convalescent COVID-19. Sequencing used peripheral blood. This chain uses TRBV7-9 with TRBJ2-7; no reliable D call. Here the CDR3 reads CASSPPAKYEQYF. CDR3 sequence (DNA): TGTGCCAGCAGCCCTCCCGCGAAATACGAGCAGTACTTC.